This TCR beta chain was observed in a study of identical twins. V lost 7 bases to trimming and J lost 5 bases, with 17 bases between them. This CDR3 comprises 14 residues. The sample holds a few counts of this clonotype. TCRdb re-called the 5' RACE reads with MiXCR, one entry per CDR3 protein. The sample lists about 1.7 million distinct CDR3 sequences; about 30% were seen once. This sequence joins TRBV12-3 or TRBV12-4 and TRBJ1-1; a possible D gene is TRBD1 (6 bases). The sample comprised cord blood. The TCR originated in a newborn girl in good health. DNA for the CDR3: TGTGCCAGCACCCTAGGACAGTTTGTGACTGAAGCTTTCTTT. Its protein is CASTLGQFVTEAFF.